This TCR beta chain originates from a study of blood T cell repertoires in COVID-19. Study details: Sites in the United States, Italy and Spain provided acute and convalescent COVID-19 samples.

Profiled with immunoSEQ multiplex PCR; TCRdb holds only in-frame clones, not every one. The sample has more than 150,000 clones, almost 80% seen once. The clonotype originates from a man between 60 and 75 years old with active or convalescent COVID-19. The sample consisted of peripheral blood.

CDR3 DNA: TGCAGCGTTGCGGACAGGGATCGGGCCCTCCACTTT. Residues: CSVADRDRALHF. The rearrangement links TRBV29-1 to TRBJ1-6; TRBD1 matches at 8 bases. V dropped 4 bases and J dropped 14; count of bases not matched to a gene: 7. The length of the CDR3 is 12 residues. CDR1 and CDR2 from the germline V gene are SQVTM and ANQGSEA.